The source of this TCR beta chain is a study of cytomegalovirus exposure and HLA in healthy donors. PCR involved 60 Vbeta and 13 Jbeta primers. Repertoires were generated with immunoSEQ multiplex PCR, while TCRdb's copy carries only in-frame clones and drops some. The sample holds over 150,000 clones, just under 80% seen once. V dropped 3 bases and J dropped 5; count of bases not matched to a gene: 15. The CDR3 is 17 residues long. From germline, CDR1 is SGHRS and CDR2 YFSETQ. The clonotype was recovered from a woman aged 45-65 years in good health and CMV-seropositive. V usage is TRBV5-1 and J usage is TRBJ1-2; 8 nucleotides agree with TRBD1. Source material: PBMCs. CDR3 sequence reads: CASSYRGPGTGDYGYTF. The CDR3 nucleotides are TGCGCCAGCAGCTATAGGGGACCCGGGACAGGTGATTATGGCTACACCTTC.